What follows are 10 T cell receptor beta chains derived from one specimen sequenced in a study of blood T cell repertoires in COVID-19. Repertoires were generated with immunoSEQ multiplex PCR, while TCRdb's copy carries only in-frame clones and drops some. The sample gives roughly 67,000 clones, 85% to 90% of which show up once; 1% to 1.5% is in the top ten. Sequencing used peripheral blood. All receptors derive from a woman aged 60-70 years with acute or convalescent COVID-19.

Points on this clone: The same CDR3 also results from other DNA sequences found in this sample. This chain uses TRBV12-3 or TRBV12-4 with TRBJ1-2; maybe TRBD1 (5 bases). The CDR3 totals 11 residues. V was cut by 6 bases and J by 7 bases, with 9 bases left in between. The CDR3 loop is CASSQGGGYTF. The CDR3 region has the DNA TGTGCCAGCAGCCAGGGAGGTGGCTACACCTTC.

The V and J genes are TRBV6-6 and TRBJ1-5, with D possibly TRBD1 on 5 matching bases. The CDR3 length is 13 residues. Trimming took off 8 bases at V and 4 bases at J, with 12 bases between the two ends. Germline V CDR1 and CDR2: MNHNY, SVGAGI (reference sequence). The CDR3 loop is CASLAGLNQPQHF. The CDR3 DNA is TGTGCCAGCTTAGCGGGACTTAATCAGCCCCAGCATTTT.

This clone was counted a single time. The chain combines TRBV19 with TRBJ2-1, with D perhaps TRBD1 (6 bases). Germline CDR1 reads LNHDA; CDR2 reads SQIVND (reference sequence). Trimming stripped 3 bases from V and 4 bases from J, with 7 bases between. The CDR3 is made up of 13 amino acids. CDR3 coding DNA: TGTGCCAGTAGTATCGGACAGTACAATGAGCAGTTCTTC. Protein product: CASSIGQYNEQFF.

This sequence joins TRBV2 and TRBJ1-6; 8 nucleotides line up with TRBD1. V was pared by 6 bases and J by 10 bases, with 11 bases of the junction left unmatched. There are 15 residues in the CDR3. Germline lookup yields CDR1 SNHLY and CDR2 FYNNEI. The CDR3 DNA reads TGTGCCAGCAGCCGGATAACAGGGGGAGGGTCACCCCTCCACTTT. It is translated as CASSRITGGGSPLHF.

V and J are TRBV5-5 and TRBJ2-4, with 12 bases that match TRBD1. Germline CDR1 SGHKS, CDR2 YYEKEE (reference sequence). The ends lost 3 bases at V and 8 bases at J; junction bases unmatched: 6. This CDR3 spans 15 amino acids. CDR3 sequence: CASSSGTGGFYIQYF. DNA for the CDR3: TGTGCCAGCAGCTCCGGGACAGGGGGCTTCTACATTCAGTACTTC.

The chain combines TRBV6-5 with TRBJ2-7, with 8 bases aligning to TRBD1. Germline V CDR1 and CDR2: MNHEY, SVGAGI. CDR3 length equals 13 residues. V dropped 9 bases and J dropped 2; count of bases not matched to a gene: 6. The CDR3 loop is CASRDRMTYEQYV. Written as DNA, the CDR3 is TGTGCCAGTAGGGACAGGATGACCTACGAGCAGTACGTC.

This chain connects TRBV6-5 to TRBJ1-2, with TRBD1 matching 10 bases. Germline loops: CDR1 MNHEY, CDR2 SVGAGI. Trimming took 4 bases from V and 4 from J; bases not matched to a gene: 3. The CDR3 runs 14 residues. The CDR3 loop reads CASSSGQGRYGYTF. The CDR3 nucleotides read TGTGCCAGCAGTTCGGGACAGGGGCGCTATGGCTACACCTTC.

The genes are TRBV18 and TRBJ2-3; 12 bases align to TRBD1. This CDR3 spans 16 amino acids. Unmatched junction bases numbered 5, after V lost 3 bases and J lost 4 bases. Germline loops: CDR1 KGHSH, CDR2 LQKENI. CDR3 DNA sequence: TGTGCCAGCTCACCGCGCGGGACAGGGGGCTCAGATACGCAGTATTTT. Protein sequence: CASSPRGTGGSDTQYF.

The rearrangement links TRBV7-3 to TRBJ2-1, with 9 bases lining up with TRBD2. This CDR3 comprises 15 residues. Germline V gene sequence: CDR1 SGHTA, CDR2 FQGTGA. V was clipped by 4 bases and J by 7 bases; unmatched bases: 8. The CDR3 nucleotides read TGTGCCAGCAGCTCAGTAGCGGGAGTATGGAATGAGCAGTTCTTC. This codes for CASSSVAGVWNEQFF.

The chain has TRBV4-1 and TRBJ1-1; no reliable D call. Germline V gene lookup returns CDR1 MGHRA and CDR2 YSYEKL. V lost 1 base and J lost 1, with 10 bases in between. The CDR3 covers 15 residues. The CDR3 reads CASSQGEERNTEAFF. The CDR3 region has the DNA TGCGCCAGCAGCCAAGGAGAAGAGCGGAACACTGAAGCTTTCTTT.